The next 7 T cell receptor beta chains were all read from a single sample in a study of OX40 agonist ivuxolimab in advanced cancers. Repertoires were generated with immunoSEQ multiplex PCR, while TCRdb's copy carries only in-frame clones and drops some. In the table there are 80,000 to 100,000 clones, 93% of which are singletons. The sample here was CD4+ or CD8+ T cells sorted from blood, taken in a trial of the OX40 agonist ivuxolimab. The receptors here all came from an adult with an advanced solid tumor such as melanoma, head and neck, liver or kidney cancer.

The chain is built from TRBV6-1 and TRBJ2-6, with D perhaps TRBD2 (5 bases). CDR3 length: 15 residues. Germline assignment: CDR1 MNHNS and CDR2 SASEGT. The ends were cut back, 5 bases at V and 1 base at J, with 9 bases in the middle. The CDR3 coding sequence is TGTGCCAGCAGTTTAAGGAGGTCTGGGGCCAACGTCCTGACTTTC. Translating it yields CASSLRRSGANVLTF.

The chain has TRBV2 and TRBJ1-5; perhaps TRBD1 as D (6 bases). Trimming removed 9 bases at V and 3 bases at J, with 12 bases between. CDR1 is SNHLY, CDR2 FYNNEI, per germline. The CDR3 spans 13 residues. The CDR3 bases are TGTGCCAGTAATGACAGGTTCAATCAGCCCCAGCATTTT. Protein product: CASNDRFNQPQHF.

This chain joins TRBV28 and TRBJ2-3; TRBD2 matches at 15 bases. The CDR3 loop spans 18 amino acids. Trimming cost V 3 bases and J 0 bases; bases outside gene matches: 4. From germline, CDR1 is MDHEN and CDR2 SYDVKM. This CDR3 reads CASSFWTSGGVSTDTQYF. CDR3 DNA: TGTGCCAGCAGTTTTTGGACTAGCGGGGGGGTAAGCACAGATACGCAGTATTTT.

The J gene is TRBJ2-1, the V gene TRBV5-1, with 11 bases aligning to TRBD2. CDR3 length equals 15 residues. The germline gives CDR1 SGHRS, CDR2 YFSETQ. Trimming cost V 4 bases and J 4 bases; bases outside gene matches: 4. The CDR3 loop is CASSVGTSGYNEQFF. CDR3 DNA: TGCGCCAGCAGCGTGGGGACTAGCGGATACAATGAGCAGTTCTTC.

This chain connects TRBV2 to TRBJ1-3, with D unresolved. V was pared by 7 bases and J by 2 bases, with 9 bases between. The CDR3 is 13 amino acids. The germline V gene has CDR1 SNHLY and CDR2 FYNNEI. The CDR3 loop reads CASIEAAGNTIYF. CDR3 sequence (DNA): TGTGCCAGCATAGAAGCCGCTGGAAACACCATATATTTT.

CDR3 in amino acids: CASSQDSAGGYGYTF. CDR3 in DNA: TGCGCCAGCAGCCAAGATAGCGCAGGTGGCTATGGCTACACCTTC. The chain employs TRBV4-1 and TRBJ1-2; D gene unclear. CDR1 is MGHRA, CDR2 YSYEKL, per germline. Deletions cut 0 bases from V and 4 bases from J, with 12 bases between. This CDR3 is built from 15 residues.

This rearrangement joins TRBV15 to TRBJ2-3; 9 bases are a match to TRBD2. Trimming removed 0 bases from V and 4 bases from J; junction bases left unmatched: 5. Looked up from germline, CDR1 is LNHNV and CDR2 is YYDKDF (reference sequence). The CDR3 contains 16 residues. The CDR3, as DNA: TGTGCCACCAGCAGAGAGGTGGCGGGAGGGTCAGATACGCAGTATTTT. Encoded protein: CATSREVAGGSDTQYF.